This TCR beta chain appears in the sequencing data of a study of patients and donors after allogeneic stem cell transplantation. TCRdb used MiXCR to reprocess the RT-PCR reads, holding one entry per CDR3 protein. This sample has some 150,000 distinct CDR3 sequences; about two fifths occur once, and the top ten carry approximately 50%. This CDR3 has 13 amino acids. Unmatched junction bases numbered 8, after V lost 2 bases and J lost 11 bases. In germline, CDR1 is MNHNY, CDR2 SVGAGI (reference sequence). The chain recombines TRBV6-6 with TRBJ1-2; 7 bases line up with TRBD1. The sequence derives from a human donor who was either an allogeneic HSCT recipient or a stem cell or donor lymphocyte infusion donor (not recorded which). It is not recorded whose cells these are; they may come from a transplant donor. What was sequenced was blood, either unsorted or a sorted T cell fraction (not recorded which). The CDR3: CASSYGTEPRYTF. CDR3 DNA sequence: TGTGCCAGCAGTTACGGGACAGAACCCCGGTACACCTTC.